These 9 T cell receptor beta chains originate from one sample sequenced in a study of T cell repertoires in cytomegalovirus infection. TCRdb independently ran MiXCR on the reads; one entry per CDR3 protein. The table includes about 350,000 distinct CDR3 sequences, about 32% detected once. No cognate antigen is known for these TCRs. The sequencing used cultured PBMCs, collected from culture after CMV antigen stimulation. These receptors were taken from a human donor in good health (CMV status not recorded). Some clones in this sample may be carry-over from other donors' samples.

The V call is TRBV28, the J call TRBJ1-5; D not resolved. V dropped 4 bases and J dropped 0 bases, with 10 bases sitting between them. Germline CDR1 MDHEN, CDR2 SYDVKM. The CDR3 contains 15 residues. CDR3 protein: CASSSHRPSNQPQHF. CDR3 DNA: TGTGCCAGCAGTTCGCACAGACCTAGCAATCAGCCCCAGCATTTT.

This chain links TRBV10-3 with TRBJ2-3, with D perhaps matching TRBD2 (5 bases). The germline V gene encodes CDR1 ENHRY and CDR2 SYGVKD. This CDR3 spans 14 amino acids. V lost 7 bases to trimming and J lost 2 bases, with 13 bases between them. CDR3 residues: CAITVAGFTDTQYF. In DNA form, the CDR3 reads TGTGCCATCACGGTTGCGGGCTTCACAGATACGCAGTATTTT.

This clonotype occurred a few times. The rearrangement links TRBV6-5 to TRBJ1-5, with unresolved D. The germline gives CDR1 MNHEY, CDR2 SVGAGI. V gave up 2 bases and J gave up 5 bases, with 7 bases separating them. This CDR3 spans 13 amino acids. This CDR3 reads CASSYERYQPQHF. As DNA, the CDR3 is TGTGCCAGCAGTTACGAAAGGTATCAGCCCCAGCATTTT.

The rearrangement links TRBV12-3 or TRBV12-4 to TRBJ2-1; no clear D gene. V was clipped by 3 bases and J by 8 bases, with 23 bases between them. This CDR3 has 17 residues. This chain's CDR3 is CASSFRVPGNRSDEQFF. CDR3 bases: TGTGCCAGCAGTTTTCGTGTTCCGGGCAACCGATCCGATGAGCAGTTCTTC.

This clonotype was counted a few times. The chain carries TRBV19 and TRBJ1-1, with TRBD1 matching 9 bases. With 5 bases clipped from V and 3 bases from J, the junction kept 7 bases outside the gene matches. The V gene's germline CDR1 is LNHDA and CDR2 SQIVND (reference sequence). The CDR3 is made up of 15 amino acids. CDR3 sequence (DNA): TGTGCCAGTAGTGCGCCGACAGGGGGTCACACTGAAGCTTTCTTT. Translated, it gives CASSAPTGGHTEAFF. The variable domain in full, completed from reference TRBV19 and TRBJ1-1, reads DGGITQSPKYLFRKEGQNVTLSCEQNLNHDAMYWYRQDPGQGLRLIYYSQIVNDFQKGDIAEGYSVSREKKESFPLTVTSAQKNPTAFYLCASSAPTGGHTEAFFGQGTRLTVV.

There are a few counts of this clonotype. J is TRBJ2-3 and V is TRBV28; D uncertain. The V end was cut by 10 bases, the J end by 0 bases, with 17 bases between. Germline V gene data show CDR1 as MDHEN and CDR2 as SYDVKM. The CDR3 totals 15 residues. CDR3 DNA sequence: TGTGCCATCTCTGCACCCACCTTTAGCACAGATACGCAGTATTTT. Translated, it gives CAISAPTFSTDTQYF.

This clonotype was detected only a few times. The chain links TRBV7-2 to TRBJ2-5, with 8 positions matching TRBD2. Germline CDR1 reads SGHTA; CDR2 reads FQGNSA. The CDR3 consists of 17 residues. Unmatched junction bases numbered 11, after V lost 3 bases and J lost 2 bases. CDR3 bases: TGTGCCAGCAGCTTGGGCCTAGCGGGCGCCCCACAAGAGACCCAGTACTTC. Amino acid sequence: CASSLGLAGAPQETQYF.

This clonotype appeared many times. The rearrangement links TRBV7-2 to TRBJ2-2; possibly TRBD1 for D (6 bases). Germline loops: CDR1 SGHTA, CDR2 FQGNSA. This CDR3 contains 17 residues. The V gene lost 5 bases and the J gene lost 3 bases, with 19 bases spanning the gap. CDR3 sequence: CASSLVGTKGYTGELFF. The CDR3 DNA reads TGTGCCAGCAGCCTGGTCGGGACAAAGGGATACACCGGGGAGCTGTTTTTT.

V and J are TRBV24-1 and TRBJ2-1; 12 bases align to TRBD2. The V gene's germline CDR1 is KGHDR and CDR2 SFDVKD. Trimming removed 3 bases from V and 4 bases from J; junction bases left unmatched: 6. The CDR3 is 17 amino acids. The CDR3 loop reads CATSDPGTSGPYNEQFF. CDR3 sequence (DNA): TGTGCCACCAGTGATCCCGGGACTAGCGGGCCGTACAATGAGCAGTTCTTC.